This is a list of T cell receptor beta chains from one sample in a study of control samples from healthy donors and cancer patients. Method: immunoSEQ multiplex PCR; TCRdb's copy keeps in-frame clones and lacks some. The sample records approximately 35,000 clones, over 85% being singletons. Material: PBMCs. All receptors come from a man aged 40-50 years with colorectal cancer. Both conserved end residues are part of each CDR3. D genes are given only for firm matches. Clone sizes are given selectively: once, few, many, or a class where the clone is expanded.

v_gene	d_gene	abundance	j_gene	CDR3nt	CDR3aa
TRBV18	TRBD1	NA	TRBJ1-4	TGTGCCAGCTCACCCAGGGGGCTGGTCGAGGAAAAACTGTTTTTT	CASSPRGLVEEKLFF
TRBV6-5	TRBD1	NA	TRBJ1-5	TGTGCCAGCAGTTACGGGACAGGGGACAATCAGCCCCAGCATTTT	CASSYGTGDNQPQHF
TRBV30	NA	NA	TRBJ2-6	TGTGCCTGGAGTGTTGGTTTCTCTGGGGCCAACGTCCTGACTTTC	CAWSVGFSGANVLTF
TRBV6-6	TRBD1	NA	TRBJ1-2	TGTGCCAGCAGTTACGGAACAGGGGCTGGCTACACCTTC	CASSYGTGAGYTF
TRBV6-2/TRBV6-3	NA	NA	TRBJ1-1	TGTGCCAGCAGTTACAACGGCAGGATGAACACTGAAGCTTTCTTT	CASSYNGRMNTEAFF
TRBV4-2	NA	once	TRBJ1-3	TGTGCCAGCAGCCAAGACAGGACTGGAAACACCATATATTTT	CASSQDRTGNTIYF
TRBV18	NA	NA	TRBJ2-3	TGTGCCAGCTCACTCTCCGACGAGGTGTCCGGGTATTTT	CASSLSDEVSGYF
TRBV6-2/TRBV6-3	TRBD1	NA	TRBJ2-7	TGTGCCAGCAGTTACTCAGTGACAGGGACCTACGAGCAGTACTTC	CASSYSVTGTYEQYF
TRBV19	NA	NA	TRBJ1-1	TGTGCCAGTAGTAGCCTAGGGGGGGACACTGAAGCTTTCTTT	CASSSLGGDTEAFF
TRBV19	NA	NA	TRBJ1-3	TGTGCCAGTAGTAAGGGGGTGAGCTCTGGAAACACCATATATTTT	CASSKGVSSGNTIYF
TRBV30	NA	NA	TRBJ2-2	TGTGCCTGGAGTGTCTACACCGGGGAGCTGTTTTTT	CAWSVYTGELFF
TRBV7-3	NA	NA	TRBJ2-7	TGTGCCAGCAGCTTAAATTACGGGTACGAGCAGTACTTC	CASSLNYGYEQYF
TRBV7-9	NA	NA	TRBJ1-4	TGTGCCAGCACCAAGCTACAGGGAAGACGGGAAAAACTGTTTTTT	CASTKLQGRREKLFF
TRBV6-5	NA	NA	TRBJ1-6	TGTGCCAGCGTACCCGGACGGAATTCACCCCTCCACTTT	CASVPGRNSPLHF
TRBV6-2/TRBV6-3	NA	once	TRBJ2-1	TGTGCCAGCAGTTATTCCGGCCTGAATGAGCAGTTCTTC	CASSYSGLNEQFF
TRBV7-3	TRBD2	NA	TRBJ2-1	TGTGCCAGCAGCTTATTAGCGGGACGATACAATGAGCAGTTCTTC	CASSLLAGRYNEQFF
TRBV18	NA	NA	TRBJ1-5	TGTGCCAGCTCAGAAAGAAATCAGCCCCAGCATTTT	CASSERNQPQHF
TRBV20-1	NA	NA	TRBJ1-2	TGCAGTGCTAGTAGGTGGTCAGGGACGATGAGGGGCTACACCTTC	CSASRWSGTMRGYTF
TRBV2	TRBD2	NA	TRBJ2-5	TGTGCCAGCAGTGATAGTCTAGCGGGGTCAAAGACCCAGTACTTC	CASSDSLAGSKTQYF
TRBV7-3	TRBD2	NA	TRBJ2-5	TGTGCCAGCAGCTTGGACGGGGGGGTTCAAGAGACCCAGTACTTC	CASSLDGGVQETQYF
TRBV5-4	TRBD2	NA	TRBJ2-4	TGTGCCAGCAGCTTGGGAGGCGGGGGGGGCGGAAACATTCAGTACTTC	CASSLGGGGGGNIQYF
TRBV9	NA	NA	TRBJ2-5	TGTGCCAGCAGCGTAGTAGGACACCCCCGAAGCGAGACCCAGTACTTC	CASSVVGHPRSETQYF
TRBV7-3	TRBD2	NA	TRBJ2-3	TGTGCCAGCAGCCCTAGGCCTGATGGGGGGGAGTTCCTCACAGATACGCAGTATTTT	CASSPRPDGGEFLTDTQYF
TRBV11-1	NA	NA	TRBJ2-1	TGTGCCAGCATCACTGGGCGAGGGGGTCGTGAGCAGTTCTTC	CASITGRGGREQFF
TRBV7-2	NA	once	TRBJ1-5	TGTGCCAGCAGCTTAGAAAGTACTAACAATCAGCCCCAGCATTTT	CASSLESTNNQPQHF
TRBV19	NA	once	TRBJ2-2	TGTGCCAGTAGTATGTATGCCGGGGAGCTGTTTTTT	CASSMYAGELFF
TRBV3-1/TRBV3-2	NA	NA	TRBJ2-1	TGTGCCAGCATCAACAGGCTGGGGGAGCAGTTCTTC	CASINRLGEQFF
TRBV5-1	TRBD2	NA	TRBJ2-5	TGCGCCAGCAGCTTGGAGGGAGGGGAGACCCAGTACTTC	CASSLEGGETQYF
TRBV11-2	NA	NA	TRBJ1-2	TGTGCCACTGGTAGAGCGGACCGGGGGGGCTACACCTTC	CATGRADRGGYTF